In its sample, the clone carrying this T cell receptor (beta chain) was seen many times. TCRdb analysed the reads with MiXCR anew, one entry per CDR3 protein. In the table there are approximately 320,000 distinct CDR3 sequences, over 7.5% of which are singletons. This entry is derived from a study of T cell repertoires in cytomegalovirus infection. Study overall: Public signatures in TCR beta pointed to CMV infection and matching HLA type.

Germline CDR1 reads SEHNR; CDR2 reads FQNEAQ (reference sequence). The CDR3 covers 12 residues. The V gene lost 7 bases and the J gene lost 7 bases, with 10 bases spanning the gap. The V and J genes are TRBV7-9 and TRBJ2-2; D not resolved. The origin of this receptor is a human donor in good health (CMV status not recorded). Some clones in this sample may be carry-over from other donors' samples. The sample taken for sequencing was PBMCs. CDR3 sequence: CASTTIDGELFF. In nucleotides, the CDR3 is TGTGCCAGCACCACGATAGACGGGGAGCTGTTTTTT. Supplemented by reference TRBV7-9 and TRBJ2-2, the full variable domain reads DTGVSQNPRHKITKRGQNVTFRCDPISEHNRLYWYRQTLGQGPEFLTYFQNEAQLEKSRLLSDRFSAERPKGSFSTLEIQRTEQGDSAMYLCASTTIDGELFFGEGSRLTVL.